This section outlines one T cell receptor (beta chain) sequence together with its context. This sample was taken from a study of OX40 agonist ivuxolimab in advanced cancers. Repertoires were generated with immunoSEQ multiplex PCR, while TCRdb's copy carries only in-frame clones and drops some. The repertoire holds fewer than 25,000 clones, around 90% seen once, with 9.5% to 10% in the top ten. The CDR3 has 22 amino acids. V and J are TRBV21-1 and TRBJ2-2; the table's TRBD2 call for D was not verified on the DNA. TRBV21-1 is listed as a pseudogene. The sample was CD4+ or CD8+ T cells sorted from blood, taken in a trial of the OX40 agonist ivuxolimab. The sequence was obtained from an adult with an advanced solid tumor such as melanoma, head and neck, liver or kidney cancer. CDR3 nucleotides: TGTGCCAGCAGCAAAGGGGCCCGGACGGGCCTAGCGGGAGTTCAGAACACCGGGGAGCTGTTTTTT. It specifies CASSKGARTGLAGVQNTGELFF.